This record looks at one T cell receptor beta chain sequence and its context. This CDR3 has 16 residues. Germline V CDR1 and CDR2: KGHSH, LQKENI. The sample originates from a study of T cells expressing NK-cell markers. Whole-study context: Underlying the TCR beta repertoires were sorted CD3+CD56+NKG2C+, CD3+CD56+NKG2C- and CD3+CD56-NKG2C+ T cells.

TCRdb reprocessed the 5' RACE reads and reports one entry per CDR3 protein, with no DNA. This sample contains roughly 450,000 distinct CDR3 sequences. Sequenced sample: blood T cells: a sorted CD56 or NKG2C T cell subset, CD4+ or CD8+ T cells, or bulk PBMC T cells (not recorded which). The TCR comes from a woman aged 45-60 years in good health. The gene calls are TRBV18 and TRBJ2-7. The CDR3 here is CASSTPLGTSSYEQYF.